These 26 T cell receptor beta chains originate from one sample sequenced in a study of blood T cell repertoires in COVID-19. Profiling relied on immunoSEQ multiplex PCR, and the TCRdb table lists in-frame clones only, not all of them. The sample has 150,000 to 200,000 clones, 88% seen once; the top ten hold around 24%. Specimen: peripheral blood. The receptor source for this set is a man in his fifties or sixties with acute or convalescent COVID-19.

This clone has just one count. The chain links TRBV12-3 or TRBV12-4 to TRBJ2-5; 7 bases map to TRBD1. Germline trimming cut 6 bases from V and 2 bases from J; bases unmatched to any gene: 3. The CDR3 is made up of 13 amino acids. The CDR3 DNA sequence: TGTGCCAGCAGAAAGGGACAGCAAGAGACCCAGTACTTC. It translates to CASRKGQQETQYF.

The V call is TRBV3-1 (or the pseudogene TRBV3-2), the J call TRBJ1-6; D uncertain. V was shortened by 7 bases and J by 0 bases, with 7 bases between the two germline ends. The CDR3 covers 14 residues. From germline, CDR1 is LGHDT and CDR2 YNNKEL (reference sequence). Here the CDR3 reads CASTSGSYNSPLHF. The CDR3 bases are TGTGCCAGCACCAGTGGCTCCTATAATTCACCCCTCCACTTT.

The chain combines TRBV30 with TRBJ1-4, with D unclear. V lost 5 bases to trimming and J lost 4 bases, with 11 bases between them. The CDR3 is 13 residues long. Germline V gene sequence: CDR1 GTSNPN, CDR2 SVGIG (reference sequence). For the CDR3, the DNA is TGTGCCTGGGAAGGCGGCGTTAATGAAAAACTGTTTTTT. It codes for CAWEGGVNEKLFF.

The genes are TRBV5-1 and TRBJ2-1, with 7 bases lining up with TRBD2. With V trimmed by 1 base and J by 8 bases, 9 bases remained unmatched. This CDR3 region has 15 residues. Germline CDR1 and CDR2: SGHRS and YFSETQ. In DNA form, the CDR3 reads TGCGCCAGCAGCTTGTTGGGAGGGCCGGGCTATGAGCAGTTCTTC. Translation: CASSLLGGPGYEQFF.

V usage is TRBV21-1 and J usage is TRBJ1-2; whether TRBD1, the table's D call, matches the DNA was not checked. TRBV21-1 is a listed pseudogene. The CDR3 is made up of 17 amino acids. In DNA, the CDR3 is TGTGCCAGCAGCAATGGGGACAGGGATTTTATTTTAGATGGCTACACCTTC. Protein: CASSNGDRDFILDGYTF.

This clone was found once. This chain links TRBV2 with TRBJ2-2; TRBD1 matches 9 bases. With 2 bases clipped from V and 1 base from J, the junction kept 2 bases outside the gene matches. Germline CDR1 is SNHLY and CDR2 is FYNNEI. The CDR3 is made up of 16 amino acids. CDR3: CASSEMGQGNTGELFF. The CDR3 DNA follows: TGTGCCAGCAGTGAAATGGGACAGGGGAACACCGGGGAGCTGTTTTTT. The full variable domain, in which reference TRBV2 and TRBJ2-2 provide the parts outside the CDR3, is EPEVTQTPSHQVTQMGQEVILRCVPISNHLYFYWYRQILGQKVEFLVSFYNNEISEKSEIFDDQFSVERPDGSNFTLKIRSTKLEDSAMYFCASSEMGQGNTGELFFGEGSRLTVL.

The chain's CDR3 is CASSNTGREAFF. CDR3 DNA: TGTGCCAGCAGCAATACAGGCCGTGAAGCTTTCTTT. The V call is TRBV6-5, the J call TRBJ1-1; a possible D gene is TRBD1 (5 bases). Germline CDR1 is MNHEY and CDR2 is SVGAGI. V gave up 6 bases and J gave up 7 bases, with 12 bases separating them. This CDR3 is built from 12 residues.

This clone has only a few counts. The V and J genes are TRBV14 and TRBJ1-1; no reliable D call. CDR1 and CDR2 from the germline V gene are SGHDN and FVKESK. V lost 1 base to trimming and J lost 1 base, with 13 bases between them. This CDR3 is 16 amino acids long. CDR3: CASSQVRGTGNTEAFF. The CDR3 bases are TGTGCCAGCAGCCAAGTTAGAGGCACGGGGAACACTGAAGCTTTCTTT.

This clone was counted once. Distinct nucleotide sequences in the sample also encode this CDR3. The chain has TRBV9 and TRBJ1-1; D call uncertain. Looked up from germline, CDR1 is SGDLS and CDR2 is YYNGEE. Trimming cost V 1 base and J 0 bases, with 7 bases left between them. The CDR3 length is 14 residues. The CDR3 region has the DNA TGTGCCAGCAGCGTATCCGGGATGAACACTGAAGCTTTCTTT. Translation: CASSVSGMNTEAFF.

The CDR3 loop reads CASSSLAGVPGGEQYF. CDR3 DNA: TGCGCCAGCAGCTCCCTGGCGGGAGTCCCCGGGGGCGAGCAGTACTTC. This chain joins TRBV5-1 and TRBJ2-7; TRBD2 agrees at 7 bases. J was trimmed by 6 bases and V by 3 bases; bases with no gene match: 15. This CDR3 spans 16 amino acids. Germline V gene data show CDR1 as SGHRS and CDR2 as YFSETQ.

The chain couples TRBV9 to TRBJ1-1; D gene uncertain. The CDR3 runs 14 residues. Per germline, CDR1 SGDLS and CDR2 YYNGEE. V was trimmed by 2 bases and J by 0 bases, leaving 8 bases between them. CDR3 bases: TGTGCCAGCAGCGTTTCCCCCATGAACACTGAAGCTTTCTTT. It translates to CASSVSPMNTEAFF.

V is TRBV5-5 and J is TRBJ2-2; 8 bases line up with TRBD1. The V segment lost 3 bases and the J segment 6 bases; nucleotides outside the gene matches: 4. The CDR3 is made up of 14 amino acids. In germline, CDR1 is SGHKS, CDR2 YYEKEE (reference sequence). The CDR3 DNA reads TGTGCCAGCAGCTGGACAGGGTCTCCCGGGGAGCTGTTTTTT. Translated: CASSWTGSPGELFF.

CDR3 region: CASVQGTSGGYFTDTQYF. The DNA of the CDR3 is TGTGCTAGTGTCCAAGGGACTAGCGGGGGGTACTTCACAGATACGCAGTATTTT. The J gene is TRBJ2-3, the V gene TRBV12-5; 15 bases are a match to TRBD2. This CDR3 comprises 18 residues. V dropped 7 bases and J dropped 2; count of bases not matched to a gene: 10. Germline CDR1 LGHNT, CDR2 FRNRAP.

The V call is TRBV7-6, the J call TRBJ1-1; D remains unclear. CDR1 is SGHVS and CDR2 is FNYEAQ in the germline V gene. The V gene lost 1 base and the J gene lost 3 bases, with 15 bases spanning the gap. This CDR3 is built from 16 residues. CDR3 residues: CASSLGTLTRDTEAFF. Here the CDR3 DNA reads TGTGCCAGCAGCTTAGGAACCCTGACTAGGGACACTGAAGCTTTCTTT.

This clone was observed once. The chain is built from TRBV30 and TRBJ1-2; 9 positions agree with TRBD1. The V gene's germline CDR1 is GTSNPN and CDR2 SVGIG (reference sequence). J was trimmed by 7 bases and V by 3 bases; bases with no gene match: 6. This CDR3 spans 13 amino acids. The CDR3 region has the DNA TGTGCCTGGAGGGGACAGGGATCCTTTGGCTACACCTTC. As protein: CAWRGQGSFGYTF.

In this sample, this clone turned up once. The CDR3 nucleotides read TGTGCCTGGAGGGCGGGGGAAGAGACCCAGTACTTC. Its protein product is CAWRAGEETQYF. V usage is TRBV30 and J usage is TRBJ2-5; 7 bases are a match to TRBD2. J gave up 3 bases and V 3 bases, and 1 base lay outside the gene matches. The germline V gene has CDR1 GTSNPN and CDR2 SVGIG (reference sequence). There are 12 residues in the CDR3.

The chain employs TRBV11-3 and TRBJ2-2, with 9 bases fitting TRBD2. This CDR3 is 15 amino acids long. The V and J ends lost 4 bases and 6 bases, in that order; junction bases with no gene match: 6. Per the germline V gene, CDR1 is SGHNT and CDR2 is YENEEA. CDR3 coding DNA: TGTGCCAGCAGCTCCTTGACTAGCGGTGCCGGGGAGCTGTTTTTT. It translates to CASSSLTSGAGELFF.

The CDR3 DNA is TGTGCCAGCTCACCACTCCGGACAGGGACGGCTGGGGCCAACGTCCTGACTTTC. Its translation is CASSPLRTGTAGANVLTF. V is TRBV18 and J is TRBJ2-6; TRBD1 matches 8 bases. This CDR3 spans 18 amino acids. The germline V gene encodes CDR1 KGHSH and CDR2 LQKENI. With V trimmed by 1 base and J by 2 bases, 7 bases remained unmatched.

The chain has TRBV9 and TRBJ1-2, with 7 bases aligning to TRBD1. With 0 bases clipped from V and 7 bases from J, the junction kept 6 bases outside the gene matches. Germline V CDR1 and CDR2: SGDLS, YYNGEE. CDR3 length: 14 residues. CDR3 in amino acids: CASSVGDRVGGYTF. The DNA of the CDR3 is TGTGCCAGCAGCGTAGGCGACAGGGTCGGTGGCTACACCTTC. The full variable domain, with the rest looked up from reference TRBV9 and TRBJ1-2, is DSGVTQTPKHLITATGQRVTLRCSPRSGDLSVYWYQQSLDQGLQFLIQYYNGEERAKGNILERFSAQQFPDLHSELNLSSLELGDSALYFCASSVGDRVGGYTFGSGTRLTVV.

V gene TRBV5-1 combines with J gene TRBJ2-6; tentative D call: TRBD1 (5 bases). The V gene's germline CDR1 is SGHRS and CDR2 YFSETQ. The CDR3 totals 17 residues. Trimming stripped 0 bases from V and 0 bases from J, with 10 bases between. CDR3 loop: CASSLGNRISGANVLTF. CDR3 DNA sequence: TGCGCCAGCAGCTTGGGGAACAGGATCTCTGGGGCCAACGTCCTGACTTTC.

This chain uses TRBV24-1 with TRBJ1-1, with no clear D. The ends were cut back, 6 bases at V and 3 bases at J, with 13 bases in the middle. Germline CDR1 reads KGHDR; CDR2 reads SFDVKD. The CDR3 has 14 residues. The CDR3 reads CATSRAGTDTEAFF. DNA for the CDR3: TGTGCCACCAGTCGCGCGGGCACAGACACTGAAGCTTTCTTT.

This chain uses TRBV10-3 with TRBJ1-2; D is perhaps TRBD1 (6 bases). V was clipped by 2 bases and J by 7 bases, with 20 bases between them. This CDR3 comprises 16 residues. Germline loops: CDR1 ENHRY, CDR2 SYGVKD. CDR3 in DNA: TGTGCCATCAGTGAGGGGGTTGGGGGCGCGGGTCTTGGCTACACCTTC. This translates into CAISEGVGGAGLGYTF.

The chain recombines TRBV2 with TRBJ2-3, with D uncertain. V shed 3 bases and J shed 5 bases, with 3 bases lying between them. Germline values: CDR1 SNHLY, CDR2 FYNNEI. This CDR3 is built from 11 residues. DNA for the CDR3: TGTGCCAGCAGTGACCTAGATACGCAGTATTTT. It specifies CASSDLDTQYF. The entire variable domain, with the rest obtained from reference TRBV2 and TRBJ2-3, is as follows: EPEVTQTPSHQVTQMGQEVILRCVPISNHLYFYWYRQILGQKVEFLVSFYNNEISEKSEIFDDQFSVERPDGSNFTLKIRSTKLEDSAMYFCASSDLDTQYFGPGTRLTVL.

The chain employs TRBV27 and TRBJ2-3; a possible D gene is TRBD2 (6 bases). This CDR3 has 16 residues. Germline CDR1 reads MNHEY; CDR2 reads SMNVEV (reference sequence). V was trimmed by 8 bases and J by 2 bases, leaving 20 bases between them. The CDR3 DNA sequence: TGTGCCAGCCGAGGTGGGGGGTCCCACTACACAGATACGCAGTATTTT. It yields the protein CASRGGGSHYTDTQYF.

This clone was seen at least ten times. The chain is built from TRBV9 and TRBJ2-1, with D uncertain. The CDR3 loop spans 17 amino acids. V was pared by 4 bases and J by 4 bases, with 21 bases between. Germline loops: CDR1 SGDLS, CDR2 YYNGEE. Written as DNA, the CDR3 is TGTGCCAGCAGCACCCCCCAAAGTAGCTCCCCTTACAATGAGCAGTTCTTC. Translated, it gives CASSTPQSSSPYNEQFF.

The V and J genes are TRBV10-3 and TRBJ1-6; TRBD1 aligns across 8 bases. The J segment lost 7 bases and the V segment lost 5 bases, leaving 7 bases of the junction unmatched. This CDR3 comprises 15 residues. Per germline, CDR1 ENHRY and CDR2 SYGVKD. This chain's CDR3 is CAISLRTGQNSPLHF. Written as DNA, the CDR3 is TGTGCCATCAGTTTGAGGACAGGGCAAAATTCACCCCTCCACTTT.